Given below is one T cell receptor beta chain in context. Its antigen is not identified. CDR1 PRHDT and CDR2 FYEKMQ come from the germline V gene (reference sequence). This CDR3 region has 15 residues. V was trimmed by 3 bases and J by 0 bases, leaving 11 bases between them. The protocol was immunoSEQ multiplex PCR, while the TCRdb copy is restricted to in-frame clones and leaves out a portion. The profile shows 110,000 to 150,000 clones, over 90% of them singletons. The data originate from a study of T cell responses to AZD1222 COVID-19 vaccine. The study's findings and limits: White British ancestry dominated among donors, who included more females, and clonal diversity was possibly underestimated. Epitopes outside B.1.351 and B.1.1.7 mutated regions reportedly drew nearly half of spike TCRs.

Sequenced here: peripheral blood, sampled on day 0 of MenACWY control vaccination. The chain uses TRBV13 and TRBJ1-1; D unclear. This TCR came from an adult in good health. As DNA, the CDR3 is TGTGCCAGCAGCTTCGGCTTACCTATGAACACTGAAGCTTTCTTT. Protein sequence: CASSFGLPMNTEAFF.